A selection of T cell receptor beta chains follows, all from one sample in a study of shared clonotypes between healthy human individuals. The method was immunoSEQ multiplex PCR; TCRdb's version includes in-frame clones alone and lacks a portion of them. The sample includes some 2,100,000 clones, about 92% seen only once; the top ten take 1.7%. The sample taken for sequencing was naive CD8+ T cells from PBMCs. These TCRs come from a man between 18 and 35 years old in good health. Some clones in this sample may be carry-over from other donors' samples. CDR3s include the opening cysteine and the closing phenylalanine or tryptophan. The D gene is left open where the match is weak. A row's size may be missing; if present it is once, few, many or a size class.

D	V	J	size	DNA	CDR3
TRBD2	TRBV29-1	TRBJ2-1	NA	TGCAGCGTTTCCGGGACTAGTTCGGGCAATGAGCAGTTCTTC	CSVSGTSSGNEQFF
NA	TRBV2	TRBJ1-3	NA	TGTGCCACCGGATACAGAAGCTCTGGAAACACCATATATTTT	CATGYRSSGNTIYF
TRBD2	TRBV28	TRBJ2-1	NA	TGTGCCAGCAGCGAGCGGGGGACCTCCTACAATGAGCAGTTCTTC	CASSERGTSYNEQFF
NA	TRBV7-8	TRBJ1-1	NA	TGTGCCAGCAGCTTAGCAGAAACCAGGTGGGGTGTTAACACTGAAGCTTTCTTT	CASSLAETRWGVNTEAFF
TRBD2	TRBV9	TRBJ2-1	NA	TGTGCCAGCAGCCCAAGCGGGAGGGCCGGAAATGAGCAGTTCTTC	CASSPSGRAGNEQFF
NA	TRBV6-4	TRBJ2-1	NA	NA	CARDGVYGCNEQFF
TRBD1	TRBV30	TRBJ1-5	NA	TGTGCCTGGAGTAGTACAGGGGGCTCGGAGCCCCAGCATTTT	CAWSSTGGSEPQHF
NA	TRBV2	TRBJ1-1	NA	TGTGCCAGCAGCCGAACAGGGAACACTGAAGCTTTCTTT	CASSRTGNTEAFF
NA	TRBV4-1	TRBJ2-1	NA	TGCGCCAGCAGCCTAGTAGCAGATGAGCAGTTCTTC	CASSLVADEQFF
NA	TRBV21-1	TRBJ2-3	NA	TGTGCCAGCAGCATTAATCTAGCGCTAGGGGCAGATACGCAGTATTTT	CASSINLALGADTQYF
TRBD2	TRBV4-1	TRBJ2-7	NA	TGCGCCAGCAGCCAGCGGGCCGGGACTAGTTCCCCCTACGAGCAGTACTTC	CASSQRAGTSSPYEQYF
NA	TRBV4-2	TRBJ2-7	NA	TGTGCCAGTAAACTCGATAGCGGAGCCTACGAGCAGTACTTC	CASKLDSGAYEQYF
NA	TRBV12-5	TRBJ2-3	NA	TGTGCTAGTGGTTTGGCATCCGACTACCTCGCGCAGTATTTT	CASGLASDYLAQYF
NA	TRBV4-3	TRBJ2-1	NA	TGCGCCAGCAGCCCCGGGCGCCAGTACAATGAGCAGTTCTTC	CASSPGRQYNEQFF
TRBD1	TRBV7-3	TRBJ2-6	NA	TGTGCCAGCAGCTTACCCCCAGGACAGGGAGGAAGAGGGGCCAACGTCCTGACTTTC	CASSLPPGQGGRGANVLTF
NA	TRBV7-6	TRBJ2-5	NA	TGTGCCAGCAGCTTAGGGTTGAGAGAGACCCAGTACTTC	CASSLGLRETQYF
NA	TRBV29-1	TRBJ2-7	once	TGCAGCGTTGAGCACAGTTCCTACGAGCAGTACTTC	CSVEHSSYEQYF
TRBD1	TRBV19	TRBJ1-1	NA	TGTGCCAGTAGTATAGGGACAGGGGAGGACACTGAAGCTTTCTTT	CASSIGTGEDTEAFF
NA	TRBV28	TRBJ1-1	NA	TGTGCCAGCAGCCTGACAACCCTGGGCACTGAAGCTTTCTTT	CASSLTTLGTEAFF
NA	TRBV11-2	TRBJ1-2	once	TGTGCCAGCAGCTTAGTGGGGCAGTTATATGGCTACACCTTC	CASSLVGQLYGYTF
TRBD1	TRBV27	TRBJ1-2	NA	TGTGCCAGCAGTACCGGACAGGGGCGATATGGCTACACCTTC	CASSTGQGRYGYTF
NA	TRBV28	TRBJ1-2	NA	TGTGCCAGCACCCCAACCCCCAGGGAGACGAACTATGGCTACACCTTC	CASTPTPRETNYGYTF
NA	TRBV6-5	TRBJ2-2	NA	TGTGCCAGCATCTCGGGAGACACCGGGGAGCTGTTTTTT	CASISGDTGELFF
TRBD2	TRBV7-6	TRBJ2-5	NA	TGTGCCAGCAGCTTAGCGCACAAGGCGACTAGCGGGAGGAGGAAGACCCAGTACTTC	CASSLAHKATSGRRKTQYF
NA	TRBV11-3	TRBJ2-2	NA	TGTGCCAGCAGCTTAGATTTCGAGCGGGCTTCCGGGGAGCTGTTTTTT	CASSLDFERASGELFF
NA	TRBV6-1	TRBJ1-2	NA	TGTGCCAGCAGTGAACCCCTATCAGGGCTCTATGGCTACACCTTC	CASSEPLSGLYGYTF
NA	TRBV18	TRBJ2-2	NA	TGTGCCAGCTCACCACCACGCAGGGAAGGCGGGGAGCTGTTTTTT	CASSPPRREGGELFF
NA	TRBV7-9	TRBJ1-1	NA	TGTGCCAGCAGCCAAGTAAGGCTTGTGAACACTGAAGCTTTCTTT	CASSQVRLVNTEAFF
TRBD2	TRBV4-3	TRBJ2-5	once	TGCGCCAGCAGCCGGGGACTAGCGCGAAAAGAGACCCAGTACTTC	CASSRGLARKETQYF
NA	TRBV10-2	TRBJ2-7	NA	TGCGCCAGCAGTGAGAGGCTAGCTCTCTCCTACGAGCAGTACTTC	CASSERLALSYEQYF